The entry below describes one T cell receptor (beta chain). Its antigen is unknown. The sequenced template was RNA, covering the TCR beta CDR3 region. A first-round RT-PCR used HTBI primers, followed by a second-round multiplex PCR. TCRdb called the multiplex PCR reads again in MiXCR, with one record for every CDR3 protein. This sample yields about 590,000 distinct CDR3 sequences, of which 35% to 40% are seen a single time; over 3.5% belongs to the top ten. The CDR3 sequence is 15 residues long. The germline gives CDR1 KGHDR, CDR2 SFDVKD. Trimming removed 4 bases at V and 5 bases at J, with 16 bases between. These data originate in a study of Graves' ophthalmopathy and Graves' hyperthyroidism. Overall study: No ophthalmopathy within 18 months of follow-up signified stable hyperthyroidism.

Patients with other autoimmune diseases, uncontrolled infections, pregnancy or lactation were excluded. Study-wide results and caveats: A model of 13 signatures distinguished ophthalmopathy from stable hyperthyroidism at approximately 88% sensitivity and 81.08% specificity.

V usage is TRBV24-1 and J usage is TRBJ1-2; weak D call: TRBD1 (5 bases). Material: peripheral blood or thyroid tissue (not recorded which). The receptor's source is an adult man with Graves' hyperthyroidism. CDR3 sequence: CATSDPTDTAYGYTF. The CDR3 DNA sequence: TGTGCCACCAGTGACCCGACAGATACAGCGTATGGCTACACCTTC.